The clone carrying this TCR beta chain was picked up many times. MiXCR was run by TCRdb on the reads, yielding one entry per CDR3 protein. The sample contains about 330,000 distinct CDR3 sequences, around 9.5% of which appear only once. These data belong to a study of T cell repertoires in cytomegalovirus infection. The CDR3 length is 18 residues. Trimming took 3 bases from V and 4 from J; bases not matched to a gene: 12. The V gene's germline CDR1 is MNHEY and CDR2 SVGEGT. The specimen was PBMCs. The receptor was derived from a human donor in good health (CMV status not recorded). Some clones in this sample may be carry-over from other donors' samples. The chain combines TRBV6-2 or TRBV6-3 with TRBJ1-5; TRBD1 matches 10 bases. This CDR3 reads CASSYKPFRTGGNQPQHF. The CDR3 DNA reads as TGTGCCAGCAGTTATAAACCGTTCCGGACAGGGGGGAATCAGCCCCAGCATTTT.